The T cell receptor (beta chain) described here comes from a study of blood T cell repertoires in COVID-19. Germline CDR1 and CDR2: SNHLY and FYNNEI. V lost 3 bases, J lost 3 bases, and 15 bases lay in between. The CDR3 consists of 15 residues. The method was immunoSEQ multiplex PCR; TCRdb's version includes in-frame clones alone and lacks a portion of them. The sample has some 110,000 clones, approximately 84% seen once; the top ten hold more than 13%. Sequences were obtained from peripheral blood. The TCR originated in a woman aged 55-70 years with acute or convalescent COVID-19. The V and J genes are TRBV2 and TRBJ2-7, with D tentatively TRBD1 (6 bases). In DNA form, the CDR3 reads TGTGCCAGCAGTGAGGGGACACCGCTGATCTACGAGCAGTACTTC. Residues: CASSEGTPLIYEQYF.